Shown below are 21 T cell receptor beta chains from a single sample sequenced in a study of cytomegalovirus exposure and HLA in healthy donors (dated 2017 in TCRdb). Receptor amplification or capture employed the immunoSEQ multiplex PCR assay. For the multiplex PCR, a mixture combining 60 forward primers for TCR Vbeta segments and 13 reverse primers for TCR Jbeta segments was used. TCRdb mirrors the immuneACCESS table, restricted to in-frame sequences. Some clones are absent from its copies; in checked studies, under half trace to an unresolved V gene, and the reason for the others is unknown. This sample has about 150,000 clones in its table, and roughly 70% of those were observed once. Over 1.5% of the sample comes from the top ten. The specimen was PBMCs. The source of these receptors is a human donor in good health.

The gene calls are TRBV7-3 and TRBJ2-3, with D maybe TRBD2 (6 bases). V was trimmed by 2 bases and J by 5 bases, leaving 14 bases between them. This CDR3 region has 15 residues. The germline CDR1 and CDR2 sequences are SGHTA and FQGTGA. CDR3 region: CASSLGQPGGDTQYF. DNA for the CDR3: TGTGCCAGCAGCTTAGGGCAGCCCGGGGGAGATACGCAGTATTTT.

The rearrangement joins TRBV7-9 to TRBJ2-3, with 9 bases lining up with TRBD1. The CDR3 totals 18 residues. Germline-derived CDR1 and CDR2 are SEHNR and FQNEAQ (reference sequence). Trimming cost V 0 bases and J 0 bases; bases outside gene matches: 7. The CDR3 region is CASSLALRDRGSTDTQYF. In DNA, the CDR3 is TGTGCCAGCAGCTTAGCTCTGAGAGACAGGGGGAGCACAGATACGCAGTATTTT. Full variable domain (remainder filled in from reference TRBV7-9 and TRBJ2-3): DTGVSQNPRHKITKRGQNVTFRCDPISEHNRLYWYRQTLGQGPEFLTYFQNEAQLEKSRLLSDRFSAERPKGSFSTLEIQRTEQGDSAMYLCASSLALRDRGSTDTQYFGPGTRLTVL.

The chain employs TRBV7-3 and TRBJ2-2; D might be TRBD1 (6 bases). The CDR3 covers 15 residues. Germline CDR1 is SGHTA and CDR2 is FQGTGA. Trimming took 1 base from V and 6 from J, leaving 12 bases between them. Here the CDR3 DNA reads TGTGCCAGCAGCTTAAACGGGCAGGGGTCCGGGGAGCTGTTTTTT. This gives the protein CASSLNGQGSGELFF.

This clone was found a few times. This rearrangement joins TRBV6-5 to TRBJ1-2; a weak D match, TRBD1 (5 bases). V gave up 5 bases and J gave up 5 bases, with 18 bases separating them. This CDR3 contains 15 residues. Germline V lookup: CDR1 MNHEY, CDR2 SVGAGI. The CDR3 region is CASSPTQGVYYGYTF. The CDR3 nucleotides are TGTGCCAGCAGTCCCACACAAGGGGTCTATTATGGCTACACCTTC.

The gene calls are TRBV6-4 and TRBJ2-3; D possibly corresponds to TRBD2 (6 bases). With 6 bases removed from V and 4 bases from J, the gap between germline ends came to 14 bases. The CDR3 runs 14 residues. Germline V gene sequence: CDR1 MRHNA, CDR2 SNTAGT. The CDR3 DNA reads TGTGCCAGCAGGCGGGACTCCGCCGCAGATACGCAGTATTTT. Its translation: CASRRDSAADTQYF.

The chain employs TRBV19 and TRBJ1-2, with 10 bases identical to TRBD1. The CDR3 sequence is 13 residues long. V lost 7 bases and J lost 5; bases outside the gene matches: 4. CDR1 is LNHDA, CDR2 SQIVND, per germline (reference sequence). CDR3 loop: CASTGQGRYGYTF. Written as DNA, the CDR3 is TGTGCCAGTACGGGACAGGGGAGGTATGGCTACACCTTC.

This chain joins TRBV18 and TRBJ1-2; TRBD1 might be the D (6 bases). Trimming stripped 6 bases from V and 0 bases from J, with 14 bases between. This CDR3 spans 15 amino acids. Germline V gene sequence: CDR1 KGHSH, CDR2 LQKENI. The CDR3 region is CASSGTPNSNYGYTF. The CDR3 region has the DNA TGTGCCAGCTCCGGGACACCCAACTCTAACTATGGCTACACCTTC. The entire variable domain, with the rest obtained from reference TRBV18 and TRBJ1-2, is as follows: NAGVMQNPRHLVRRRGQEARLRCSPMKGHSHVYWYRQLPEEGLKFMVYLQKENIIDESGMPKERFSAEFPKEGPSILRIQQVVRGDSAAYFCASSGTPNSNYGYTFGSGTRLTVV.

This clone occurred a few times. The V call is TRBV10-2, the J call TRBJ1-5, with D unresolved. This CDR3 contains 16 residues. Germline assignment: CDR1 WSHSY and CDR2 SAAADI. The V and J ends lost 3 bases and 2 bases respectively, with 14 bases between them. The CDR3 loop reads CASSERSGIGNQPQHF. The CDR3 DNA reads TGCGCCAGCAGTGAAAGGAGCGGGATAGGCAATCAGCCCCAGCATTTT.

The V gene is TRBV29-1, the J gene TRBJ2-1, with D maybe TRBD2 (5 bases). Germline lookup yields CDR1 SQVTM and CDR2 ANQGSEA. This CDR3 is 12 amino acids long. V was cut by 5 bases and J by 8 bases, with 13 bases left in between. The CDR3 is CSVRTFQDEQFF. CDR3 bases: TGCAGCGTTAGGACTTTTCAGGATGAGCAGTTCTTC.

The chain has TRBV5-1 and TRBJ2-5; TRBD1 matches at 9 bases. The germline V gene has CDR1 SGHRS and CDR2 YFSETQ. The ends lost 4 bases at V and 4 bases at J; junction bases unmatched: 8. This CDR3 is 15 amino acids long. The CDR3 nucleotides read TGCGCCAGCAGCGGAGCCGGGACAGGGACAGAGACCCAGTACTTC. This translates into CASSGAGTGTETQYF.

This clone turned up a few times. This sequence joins TRBV19 and TRBJ2-7; D is perhaps TRBD1 (6 bases). V dropped 3 bases and J dropped 0 bases, with 12 bases sitting between them. From germline, CDR1 is LNHDA and CDR2 SQIVND (reference sequence). The CDR3 has 15 residues. CDR3 region: CASSITGSSSYEQYF. The CDR3 nucleotides are TGTGCCAGTAGTATTACAGGGAGCAGCTCCTACGAGCAGTACTTC.

This clone was detected a few times. The chain uses TRBV7-2 and TRBJ2-1, with TRBD2 as a possible D gene (6 bases). This CDR3 has 13 residues. CDR1 SGHTA and CDR2 FQGNSA come from the germline V gene. The V end lost 1 base, the J end lost 9 bases, and 10 bases lay between the germline ends. CDR3 DNA sequence: TGTGCCAGCAGCTTAGGGACTACGAGTGAGCAGTTCTTC. Its translation: CASSLGTTSEQFF.

The V call is TRBV27, the J call TRBJ2-3; 9 bases align to TRBD2. This CDR3 is built from 16 residues. Trimming removed 6 bases from V and 5 bases from J; junction bases left unmatched: 12. Germline CDR1 is MNHEY and CDR2 is SMNVEV (reference sequence). In nucleotides, the CDR3 is TGTGCCAGCAGCTCTTATAGCGGGAGAGGGGGAGATACGCAGTATTTT. It translates to CASSSYSGRGGDTQYF.

This clone was detected a few times. The CDR3 coding sequence is TGCAGCGTTGGGACAGGAGACACCTACGAGCAGTACTTC. Translation gives CSVGTGDTYEQYF. The chain joins TRBV29-1 to TRBJ2-5; 7 positions agree with TRBD1. The closer fit of TRBJ2-7 to the DNA end suggests the J call may be wrong. From germline, CDR1 is SQVTM and CDR2 ANQGSEA. The CDR3 length is 13 residues.

This chain uses TRBV10-2 with TRBJ2-5; 11 nucleotides agree with TRBD1. This CDR3 contains 13 residues. V gave up 6 bases and J gave up 4 bases; unmatched junction bases: 1. Looked up from germline, CDR1 is WSHSY and CDR2 is SAAADI. The CDR3 spells CASRGQGVETQYF. CDR3 sequence (DNA): TGCGCCAGCAGGGGACAGGGGGTAGAGACCCAGTACTTC.

This chain joins TRBV2 and TRBJ2-7; 8 bases align to TRBD1. This CDR3 has 14 residues. The V segment lost 1 base and the J segment 6 bases; nucleotides outside the gene matches: 5. Per the germline V gene, CDR1 is SNHLY and CDR2 is FYNNEI. The CDR3 protein is CASSEVVQGGEQYF. The CDR3 DNA follows: TGTGCCAGCAGTGAAGTCGTACAGGGGGGCGAGCAGTACTTC.

The sample holds a few counts of this clone. The chain couples TRBV4-1 to TRBJ2-7; 7 bases fit TRBD2. Germline CDR1 reads MGHRA; CDR2 reads YSYEKL. The CDR3 has 17 residues. With 0 bases clipped from V and 2 bases from J, the junction kept 10 bases outside the gene matches. As DNA, the CDR3 is TGCGCCAGCAGCCAAGATGGGTTCGGGGGGACCCCCTACGAGCAGTACTTC. Translating gives CASSQDGFGGTPYEQYF.

V gene TRBV2 combines with J gene TRBJ1-2, with 9 bases aligning to TRBD1. The CDR3 runs to 14 residues. Germline-derived CDR1 and CDR2 are SNHLY and FYNNEI. V lost 3 bases to trimming and J lost 4 bases; unmatched junction nucleotides: 3. CDR3 DNA: TGTGCCAGCAGTGATCGGGACAGGGTCTATGGCTACACCTTC. Amino acid sequence: CASSDRDRVYGYTF.

This clone has just a few counts. The chain is built from TRBV7-3 and TRBJ2-1, with a weak D call TRBD2 (6 bases). The CDR3 has 14 amino acids. Trimming pared 5 bases from V and 0 bases from J, leaving 8 bases between. Germline values: CDR1 SGHTA, CDR2 FQGTGA. DNA for the CDR3: TGTGCCAGCAGCATGACTAGCTCCTACAATGAGCAGTTCTTC. Its translation is CASSMTSSYNEQFF.

The chain links TRBV28 to TRBJ2-7, with D perhaps TRBD2 (7 bases). Germline V gene lookup returns CDR1 MDHEN and CDR2 SYDVKM. V shed 11 bases and J shed 4 bases, with 18 bases lying between them. CDR3 length: 13 amino acids. The CDR3 is CARDRGRGYEQYF. CDR3 nucleotides: TGTGCCCGAGATAGAGGGAGGGGGTACGAGCAGTACTTC.

The chain carries TRBV7-8 and TRBJ2-5, with a possible D match to TRBD1 (6 bases). The J call may be wrong; the DNA end is better matched by TRBJ2-7. The CDR3 has 14 residues. Looked up from germline, CDR1 is SGHVS and CDR2 is FQNEAQ. Here the CDR3 reads CASRVGHNSYEQYF. In DNA, the CDR3 is TGTGCCAGCAGGGTGGGACATAACTCCTACGAGCAGTACTTC.